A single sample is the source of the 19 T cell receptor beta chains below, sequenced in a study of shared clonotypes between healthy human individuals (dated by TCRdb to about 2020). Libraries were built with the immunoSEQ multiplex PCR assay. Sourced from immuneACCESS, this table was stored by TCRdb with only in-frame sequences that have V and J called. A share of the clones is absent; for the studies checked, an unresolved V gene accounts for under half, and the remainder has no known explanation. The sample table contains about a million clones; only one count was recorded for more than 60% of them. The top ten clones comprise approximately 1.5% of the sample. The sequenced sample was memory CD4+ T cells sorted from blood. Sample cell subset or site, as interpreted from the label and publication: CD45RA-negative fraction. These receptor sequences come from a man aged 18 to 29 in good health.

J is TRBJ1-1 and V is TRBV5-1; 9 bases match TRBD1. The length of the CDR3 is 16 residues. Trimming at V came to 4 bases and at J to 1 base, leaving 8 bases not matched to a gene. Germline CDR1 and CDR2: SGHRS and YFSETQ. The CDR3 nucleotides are TGCGCCAGCAGCCTGGACAGGGGAGCGCGGAACACTGAAGCTTTCTTT. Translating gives CASSLDRGARNTEAFF.

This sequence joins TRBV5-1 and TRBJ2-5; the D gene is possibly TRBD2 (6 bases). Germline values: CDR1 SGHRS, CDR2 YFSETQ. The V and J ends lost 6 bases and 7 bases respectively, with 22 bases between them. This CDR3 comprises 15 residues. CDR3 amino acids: CASTLVDLLEGTQYF. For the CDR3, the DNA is TGCGCCAGCACCCTTGTCGACCTCCTGGAGGGGACCCAGTACTTC.

The CDR3, as DNA: TGTGCCAGCAGCCAGGTGGGTGGCTACGAGCAGTACTTC. Protein product: CASSQVGGYEQYF. V gene TRBV7-2 combines with J gene TRBJ2-7; no reliable D call. The ends were cut back, 5 bases at V and 3 bases at J, with 11 bases in the middle. In germline, CDR1 is SGHTA, CDR2 FQGNSA. This CDR3 has 13 amino acids.

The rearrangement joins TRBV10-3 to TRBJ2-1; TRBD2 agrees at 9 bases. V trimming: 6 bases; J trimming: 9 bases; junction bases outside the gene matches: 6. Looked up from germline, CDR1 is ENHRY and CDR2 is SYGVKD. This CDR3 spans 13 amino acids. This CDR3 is CAIRERGESEQFF. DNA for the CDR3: TGTGCCATCAGGGAGCGGGGGGAAAGTGAGCAGTTCTTC.

The DNA for the CDR3 is TGCAGCGTTCCCACAGGGGGAGAGACCCAGTACTTC. Encoded protein: CSVPTGGETQYF. The chain recombines TRBV29-1 with TRBJ2-5, with 8 bases lining up with TRBD1. The CDR3 extends over 12 amino acids. Unmatched junction bases numbered 3, after V lost 5 bases and J lost 4 bases. Germline V gene data show CDR1 as SQVTM and CDR2 as ANQGSEA.

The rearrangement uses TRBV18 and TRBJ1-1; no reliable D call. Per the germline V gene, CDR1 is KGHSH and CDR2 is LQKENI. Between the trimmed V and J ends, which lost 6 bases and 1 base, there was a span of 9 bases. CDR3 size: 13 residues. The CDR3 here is CASSRGGNTEAFF. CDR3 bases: TGTGCCAGCTCGCGAGGAGGGAACACTGAAGCTTTCTTT.

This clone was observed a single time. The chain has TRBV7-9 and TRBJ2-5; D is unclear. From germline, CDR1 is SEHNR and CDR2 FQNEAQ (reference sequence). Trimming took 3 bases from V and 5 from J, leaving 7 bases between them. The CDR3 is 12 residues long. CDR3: CASSFQVETQYF. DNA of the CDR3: TGTGCCAGCAGCTTCCAGGTGGAGACCCAGTACTTC. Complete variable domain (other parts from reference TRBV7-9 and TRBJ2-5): DTGVSQNPRHKITKRGQNVTFRCDPISEHNRLYWYRQTLGQGPEFLTYFQNEAQLEKSRLLSDRFSAERPKGSFSTLEIQRTEQGDSAMYLCASSFQVETQYFGPGTRLLVL.

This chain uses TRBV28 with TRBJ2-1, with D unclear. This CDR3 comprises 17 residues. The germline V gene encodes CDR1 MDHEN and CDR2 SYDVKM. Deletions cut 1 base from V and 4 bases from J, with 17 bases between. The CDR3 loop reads CASSLSSRALRYNEQFF. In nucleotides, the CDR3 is TGTGCCAGCAGTTTATCTTCTAGGGCACTTAGATACAATGAGCAGTTCTTC.

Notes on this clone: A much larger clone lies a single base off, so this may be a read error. This CDR3 is CASSLPGTEAFF. The CDR3 coding sequence is TGTGCCAGCAGCTTACCAGGGACTGAAGCTTTCTTT. The V gene is TRBV7-8, the J gene TRBJ1-1; D perhaps matches TRBD1 (5 bases). With 2 bases removed from V and 5 bases from J, the gap between germline ends came to 6 bases. The CDR3 is 12 amino acids. Germline V gene sequence: CDR1 SGHVS, CDR2 FQNEAQ.

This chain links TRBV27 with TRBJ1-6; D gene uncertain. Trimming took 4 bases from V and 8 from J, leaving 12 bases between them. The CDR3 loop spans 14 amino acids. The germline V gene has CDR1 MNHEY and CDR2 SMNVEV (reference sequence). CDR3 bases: TGTGCCAGCAGTTGGACGGAAGCCTATTCACCCCTCCACTTT. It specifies CASSWTEAYSPLHF.

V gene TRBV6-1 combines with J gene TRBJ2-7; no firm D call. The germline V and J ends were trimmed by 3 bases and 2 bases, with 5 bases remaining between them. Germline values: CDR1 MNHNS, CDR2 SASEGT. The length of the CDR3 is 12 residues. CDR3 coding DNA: TGTGCCAGCAGTGAGATGGCCTACGAGCAGTACTTC. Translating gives CASSEMAYEQYF.

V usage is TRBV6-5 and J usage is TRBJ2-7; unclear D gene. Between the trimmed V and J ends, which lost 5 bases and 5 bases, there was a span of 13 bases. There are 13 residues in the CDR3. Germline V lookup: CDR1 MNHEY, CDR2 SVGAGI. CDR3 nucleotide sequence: TGTGCCAGCAGTCTCGCGCCCTACAACGAGCAGTACTTC. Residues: CASSLAPYNEQYF.

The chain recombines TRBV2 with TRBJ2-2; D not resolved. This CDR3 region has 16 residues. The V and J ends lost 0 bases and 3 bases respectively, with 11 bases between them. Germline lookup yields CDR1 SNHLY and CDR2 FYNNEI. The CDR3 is CASSEALRVYTGELFF. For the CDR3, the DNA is TGTGCCAGCAGTGAAGCGCTTCGGGTCTACACCGGGGAGCTGTTTTTT. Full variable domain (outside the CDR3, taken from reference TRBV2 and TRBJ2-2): EPEVTQTPSHQVTQMGQEVILRCVPISNHLYFYWYRQILGQKVEFLVSFYNNEISEKSEIFDDQFSVERPDGSNFTLKIRSTKLEDSAMYFCASSEALRVYTGELFFGEGSRLTVL.

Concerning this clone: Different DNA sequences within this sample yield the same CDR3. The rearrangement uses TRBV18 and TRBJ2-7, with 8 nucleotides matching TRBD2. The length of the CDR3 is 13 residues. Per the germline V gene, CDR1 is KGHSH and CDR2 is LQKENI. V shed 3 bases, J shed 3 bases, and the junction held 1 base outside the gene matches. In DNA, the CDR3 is TGTGCCAGCTCACCCGGGACTAGCTACGAGCAGTACTTC. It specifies CASSPGTSYEQYF.

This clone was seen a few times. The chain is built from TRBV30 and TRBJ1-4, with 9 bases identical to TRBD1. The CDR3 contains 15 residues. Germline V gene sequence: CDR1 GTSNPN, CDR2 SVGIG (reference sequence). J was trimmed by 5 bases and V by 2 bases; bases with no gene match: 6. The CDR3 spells CAWSLPGQGNEKLFF. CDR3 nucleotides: TGTGCCTGGAGTCTTCCGGGACAGGGCAATGAAAAACTGTTTTTT.

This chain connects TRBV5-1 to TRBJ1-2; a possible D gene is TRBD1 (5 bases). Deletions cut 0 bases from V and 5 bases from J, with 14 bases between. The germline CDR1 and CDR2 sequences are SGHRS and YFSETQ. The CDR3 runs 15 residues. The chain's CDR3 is CASSLVADRRYGYTF. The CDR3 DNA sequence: TGCGCCAGCAGCTTGGTGGCCGACAGAAGGTATGGCTACACCTTC.

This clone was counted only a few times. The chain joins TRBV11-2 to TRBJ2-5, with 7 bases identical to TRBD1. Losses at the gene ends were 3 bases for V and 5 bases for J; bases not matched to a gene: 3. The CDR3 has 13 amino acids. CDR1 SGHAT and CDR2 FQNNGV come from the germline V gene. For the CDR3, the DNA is TGTGCCAGCAGCTTGCAGGGGGAGGAGACCCAGTACTTC. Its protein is CASSLQGEETQYF.

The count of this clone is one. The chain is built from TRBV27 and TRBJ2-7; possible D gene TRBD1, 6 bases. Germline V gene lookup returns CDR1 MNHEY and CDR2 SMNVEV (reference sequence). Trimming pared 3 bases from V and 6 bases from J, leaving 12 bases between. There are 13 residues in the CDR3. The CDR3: CASSFQQGGEQYF. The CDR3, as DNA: TGTGCCAGCAGTTTTCAACAGGGCGGCGAGCAGTACTTC.

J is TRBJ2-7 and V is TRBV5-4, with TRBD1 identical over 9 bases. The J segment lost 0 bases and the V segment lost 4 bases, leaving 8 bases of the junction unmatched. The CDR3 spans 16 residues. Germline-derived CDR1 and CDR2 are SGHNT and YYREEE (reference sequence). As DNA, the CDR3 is TGTGCCAGCAGCCGTAGGACAGGGGAAGGCTCCTACGAGCAGTACTTC. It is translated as CASSRRTGEGSYEQYF.